The 19 T cell receptor beta chains listed next were all sequenced from one sample in a study of T cells in Graves' hyperthyroidism and ophthalmopathy. Amplification of TCR beta CDR3 regions used RNA as the template. HTBI primers were employed in a first-round RT-PCR of the TCR CDR3. TCRdb processed the multiplex PCR reads anew with MiXCR; each CDR3 protein has one entry. The table lists around 500,000 distinct CDR3 sequences, roughly an eighth of them singletons. The sample taken for sequencing was blood. The receptors were gathered from a woman aged 18-29 years with Graves' hyperthyroidism.

This clonotype came up many times. This sequence joins TRBV3-1 and TRBJ1-1; D not resolved. The V end lost 4 bases, the J end lost 9 bases, and 12 bases lay between the germline ends. Germline V gene lookup returns CDR1 LGHDT and CDR2 YNNKEL (reference sequence). CDR3 size: 12 residues. CDR3 coding DNA: TGTGCCAGCAGCCCCGCTCAGAACCAAGCTTTCTTT. Translated: CASSPAQNQAFF.

This clonotype was found many times. Germline and junction disagree at one end, which may indicate a read error. V usage is TRBV7-7 and J usage is TRBJ2-1; TRBD2 matches at 13 bases. Germline V CDR1 and CDR2: SSHAT, FNYEAQ (reference sequence). This CDR3 is 17 amino acids long. CDR3 loop: CASSLGELAGGYNEQFF. The CDR3 DNA reads TGTGCTAGCAGCTTGGGTGAACTAGCGGGAGGGTACAATGAGCAGTTCTTC.

This clonotype was observed at least ten times. This chain uses TRBV5-1 with TRBJ2-1; 11 nucleotides match TRBD2. Germline V CDR1 and CDR2: SGHRS, YFSETQ. V shed 0 bases, J shed 10 bases, and the junction held 9 bases outside the gene matches. CDR3 length equals 16 residues. The CDR3 loop reads CASSLAGSGRAGEQFF. DNA of the CDR3: TGCGCCAGCAGCTTGGCGGGTAGCGGGAGGGCCGGGGAGCAGTTCTTC.

This clonotype was counted at least ten times. V usage is TRBV12-3 or TRBV12-4 and J usage is TRBJ1-5, with TRBD1 identical over 7 bases. The CDR3 has 17 residues. V was clipped by 1 base and J by 0 bases; unmatched bases: 6. The CDR3: CASSLGVDRDSNQPQHF. In nucleotides, the CDR3 is TGTGCCAGCAGTTTAGGGGTAGACAGGGATAGCAATCAGCCCCAGCATTTT.

The chain couples TRBV29-1 to TRBJ2-7, with 8 bases aligning to TRBD1. Germline values: CDR1 SQVTM, CDR2 ANQGSEA. J was trimmed by 1 base and V by 6 bases; bases with no gene match: 11. The CDR3 has 15 amino acids. CDR3 region: CSVQGPDRGSYEQYF. DNA of the CDR3: TGCAGCGTCCAAGGGCCCGACAGGGGTTCCTACGAGCAGTACTTC.

There are many counts of this clonotype. The chain recombines TRBV18 with TRBJ2-1, with D maybe TRBD2 (5 bases). Trimming took off 3 bases at V and 4 bases at J, with 13 bases between the two ends. The CDR3 sequence is 15 residues long. CDR1 KGHSH and CDR2 LQKENI come from the germline V gene. The CDR3 DNA reads as TGTGCCAGCTCACCTTCCTCCCTAGCTTACAATGAGCAGTTCTTC. It yields the protein CASSPSSLAYNEQFF.

This clonotype was recorded many times. The V gene is TRBV27, the J gene TRBJ2-7, with 11 bases matching TRBD2. Germline assignment: CDR1 MNHEY and CDR2 SMNVEV (reference sequence). This CDR3 contains 13 residues. The ends lost 6 bases at V and 2 bases at J; junction bases unmatched: 0. The CDR3: CASRLAGAYEQYV. The CDR3 DNA reads as TGTGCCAGCAGACTAGCGGGGGCCTACGAGCAGTACGTC.

This clonotype was detected ten times or more. This sequence joins TRBV24-1 and TRBJ1-2; unclear D gene. V was clipped by 3 bases and J by 3 bases, with 10 bases between them. This CDR3 region has 14 residues. Per the germline V gene, CDR1 is KGHDR and CDR2 is SFDVKD. The CDR3 coding sequence is TGTGCCACCAGTGATCGCCAACTAGACTATGGCTACACCTTC. Residues: CATSDRQLDYGYTF.

This clonotype was observed at least ten times. This chain joins TRBV5-1 and TRBJ2-7; 8 bases fit TRBD2. This CDR3 has 15 residues. Germline trimming cut 2 bases from V and 7 bases from J; bases unmatched to any gene: 11. CDR1 and CDR2 from the germline V gene are SGHRS and YFSETQ. The CDR3 loop reads CASSFGTGGTMEQYF. The CDR3 coding sequence is TGCGCCAGCAGCTTCGGGACGGGAGGGACTATGGAGCAGTACTTC.

In its sample, this clonotype was seen a few times. The V gene is TRBV11-3, the J gene TRBJ1-1; TRBD1 is a possible D gene (6 bases). Trimming shortened V by 6 bases and J by 1 base, and 15 bases separated the two germline ends. CDR3 length: 15 residues. Germline CDR1 reads SGHNT; CDR2 reads YENEEA. CDR3 sequence reads: CASRVRGAGNTEAFF. The CDR3 DNA reads as TGTGCCAGCAGGGTCCGGGGGGCCGGGAACACTGAAGCTTTCTTT.

In its sample, this clonotype was seen many times. The gene calls are TRBV27 and TRBJ1-2, with 8 bases matching TRBD1. Germline-derived CDR1 and CDR2 are MNHEY and SMNVEV (reference sequence). The CDR3 is 16 residues long. Trimming cost V 4 bases and J 7 bases; bases outside gene matches: 14. The CDR3 bases are TGTGCCAGCAGTTCTCTAGGACAGGGAAGGCCAGGTGGCTACACCTTC. The encoded protein is CASSSLGQGRPGGYTF.

CDR3 amino acids: CATPGRDSDSYNEQFF. As DNA, the CDR3 is TGTGCCACCCCCGGCCGGGACAGTGACTCCTACAATGAGCAGTTCTTC. The V and J genes are TRBV24-1 and TRBJ2-1; the match to TRBD1 covers 7 bases. The germline CDR1 and CDR2 sequences are KGHDR and SFDVKD. The junction had 10 bases not matched to a gene; V was cut back by 9 bases and J by 0 bases. The CDR3 length is 16 residues.

The CDR3 reads CASRWDGTLWPQHF. The CDR3 coding sequence is TGTGCCAGCAGATGGGACGGAACCCTATGGCCCCAGCATTTT. The chain recombines TRBV5-8 with TRBJ1-5, with D possibly TRBD1 on 5 matching bases. Germline lookup yields CDR1 SGHTS and CDR2 YDEGEE. Deletions cut 5 bases from V and 9 bases from J, with 18 bases between. This CDR3 is 14 amino acids long.

As concerns this clonotype: A much larger clone sits a single nucleotide away, making a read error possible. The chain joins TRBV3-1 to TRBJ1-1; a weak D match, TRBD1 (6 bases). This CDR3 is built from 14 residues. V lost 2 bases and J 4 bases, leaving 11 bases between the germline ends. Looked up from germline, CDR1 is LGHDT and CDR2 is YNNKEL (reference sequence). CDR3 amino acids: CASSQTGPGTEAFF. CDR3 DNA: TGTGCCAGCAGCCAAACAGGGCCGGGCACTGAAGCTTTCTTT.

This clonotype was counted ten times or more. The rearrangement links TRBV5-1 to TRBJ2-3; D may be TRBD1 (6 bases). V was shortened by 1 base and J by 2 bases, with 11 bases between the two germline ends. The CDR3 has 15 residues. Germline-derived CDR1 and CDR2 are SGHRS and YFSETQ. CDR3 residues: CASSLRAGDTDTQYF. The CDR3 region has the DNA TGCGCCAGCAGCTTGAGGGCAGGGGACACAGATACGCAGTATTTT. The whole variable domain, filled in from reference TRBV5-1 and TRBJ2-3, reads KAGVTQTPRYLIKTRGQQVTLSCSPISGHRSVSWYQQTPGQGLQFLFEYFSETQRNKGNFPGRFSGRQFSNSRSEMNVSTLELGDSALYLCASSLRAGDTDTQYFGPGTRLTVL.

This clonotype was recorded at least ten times. This chain connects TRBV20-1 to TRBJ2-7; 10 bases agree with TRBD2. This CDR3 spans 14 amino acids. The V gene's germline CDR1 is DFQATT and CDR2 SNEGSKA (reference sequence). After removal of 0 bases from V and 5 bases from J, the junction contained 4 bases not matched to a gene. CDR3 coding DNA: TGCAGTGCTAGAGATTCAACTAGCGGGAACGAGCAGTACTTC. Amino acids: CSARDSTSGNEQYF.

The V call is TRBV28, the J call TRBJ1-5; weak D call: TRBD1 (6 bases). The CDR3 covers 14 residues. The ends were cut back, 11 bases at V and 1 base at J, with 15 bases in the middle. The germline CDR1 and CDR2 sequences are MDHEN and SYDVKM. The CDR3 region has the DNA TGTGCCGGGCGACGACAGGCGAGCAATCAGCCCCAGCATTTT. This encodes CAGRRQASNQPQHF.

This clonotype was observed at least ten times. The chain carries TRBV6-2 or TRBV6-3 and TRBJ2-5; tentative D call: TRBD1 (6 bases). The CDR3 contains 16 residues. V was shortened by 8 bases and J by 0 bases, with 19 bases between the two germline ends. Germline V gene data show CDR1 as MNHEY and CDR2 as SVGEGT. In DNA form, the CDR3 reads TGTGCCAGCGGTAATACGGGACACAGGTACCAAGAGACCCAGTACTTC. This codes for CASGNTGHRYQETQYF.

This clonotype was seen at least ten times. The V gene is TRBV10-3, the J gene TRBJ2-7, with D maybe TRBD1 (6 bases). Per germline, CDR1 ENHRY and CDR2 SYGVKD. This CDR3 has 13 residues. V was trimmed by 3 bases and J by 3 bases, leaving 9 bases between them. CDR3 DNA sequence: TGTGCCATCAGTGACCGGGACAACTACGAGCAGTACTTC. Amino acids: CAISDRDNYEQYF.